The T cell receptor beta chain under discussion was sequenced for a study of CD8 T cells in ankylosing spondylitis. With 2 bases clipped from V and 2 bases from J, the junction kept 1 base outside the gene matches. The germline V gene encodes CDR1 WNHNN and CDR2 SYGVQD (reference sequence). This CDR3 is built from 15 residues. Construction of TCR beta libraries was performed using quantitative 5'-RACE with molecular barcodes. Each CDR3 protein is one row after TCRdb ran MiXCR on the 5' RACE reads. The data show approximately 100,000 distinct CDR3 sequences, 24% seen once. Points from the study as a whole: Reports say disease-linked clones showed up significantly more in matched ankylosing spondylitis synovial fluid. Earlier authors reported some of these motif variants in reactive arthritis synovial fluid and blood.

Only a few counts were recorded for this clonotype. The antigen remains undetermined. Sequencing was performed on synovial fluid, either unsorted or a sorted T cell fraction (not recorded which). The TCR originated in a male donor with ankylosing spondylitis. The chain couples TRBV10-1 to TRBJ2-5, with 11 bases lining up with TRBD1. The chain's CDR3 is CASSEGTGGQETQYF. The DNA of the CDR3 is TGCGCCAGCAGTGAGGGGACAGGGGGTCAAGAGACCCAGTACTTC.